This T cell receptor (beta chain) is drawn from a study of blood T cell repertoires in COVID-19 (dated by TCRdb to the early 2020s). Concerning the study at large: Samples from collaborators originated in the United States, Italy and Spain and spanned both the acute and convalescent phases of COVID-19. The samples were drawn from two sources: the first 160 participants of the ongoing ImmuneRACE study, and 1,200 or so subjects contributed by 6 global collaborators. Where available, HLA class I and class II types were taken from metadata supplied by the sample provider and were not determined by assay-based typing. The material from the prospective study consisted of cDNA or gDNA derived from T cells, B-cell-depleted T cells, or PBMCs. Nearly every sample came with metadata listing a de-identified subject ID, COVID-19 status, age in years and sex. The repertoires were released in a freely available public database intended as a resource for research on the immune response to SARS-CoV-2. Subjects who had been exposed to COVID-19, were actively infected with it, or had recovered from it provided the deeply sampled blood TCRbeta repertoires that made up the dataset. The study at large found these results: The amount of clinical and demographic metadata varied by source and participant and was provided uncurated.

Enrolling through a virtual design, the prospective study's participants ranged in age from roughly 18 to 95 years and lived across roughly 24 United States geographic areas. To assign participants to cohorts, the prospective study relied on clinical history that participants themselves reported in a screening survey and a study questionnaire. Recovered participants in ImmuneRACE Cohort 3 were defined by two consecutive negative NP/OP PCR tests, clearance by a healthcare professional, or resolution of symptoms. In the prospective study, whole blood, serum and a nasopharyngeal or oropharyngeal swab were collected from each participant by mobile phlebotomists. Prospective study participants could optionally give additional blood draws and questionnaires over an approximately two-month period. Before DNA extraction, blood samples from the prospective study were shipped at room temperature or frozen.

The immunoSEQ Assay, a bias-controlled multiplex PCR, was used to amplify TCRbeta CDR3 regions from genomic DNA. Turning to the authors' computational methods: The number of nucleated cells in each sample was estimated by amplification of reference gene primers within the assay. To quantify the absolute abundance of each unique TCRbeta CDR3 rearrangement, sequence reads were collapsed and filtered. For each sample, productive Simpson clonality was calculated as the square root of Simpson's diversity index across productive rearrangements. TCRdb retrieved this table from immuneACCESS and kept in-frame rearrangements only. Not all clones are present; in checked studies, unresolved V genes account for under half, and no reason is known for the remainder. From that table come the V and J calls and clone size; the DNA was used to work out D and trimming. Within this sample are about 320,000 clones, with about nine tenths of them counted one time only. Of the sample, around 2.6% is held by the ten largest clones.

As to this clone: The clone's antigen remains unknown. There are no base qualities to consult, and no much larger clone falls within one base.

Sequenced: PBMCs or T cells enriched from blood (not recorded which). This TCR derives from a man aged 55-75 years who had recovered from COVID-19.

The sequenced DNA: TGCAGCGCCGATCCAGGGATAGAGACCCAGTACTTC. Its amino acids are CSADPGIETQYF. The rearrangement joined TRBV29-1 to TRBJ2-5; the D region possibly corresponds to TRBD1 (5 bases align). From a lookup of the germline V gene, CDR1 and CDR2 are SQVTM and ANQGSEA. The junction shows trimming of 7 bases on V and 4 bases on J, plus 13 bases between the germline ends. Including cysteine and phenylalanine, the CDR3 has 12 amino acids. Just the 36-base CDR3 DNA is kept, in frame starting at base 1.